One TCR beta chain is described in this entry. Its target is not known. These data belong to a study of vaccination effects on CD4 cells after COVID-19. Per germline, CDR1 SGHRS and CDR2 YFSETQ. V was clipped by 3 bases and J by 0 bases, with 6 bases between them. This CDR3 comprises 14 residues. The culture ran for under eleven days, and then CD4+ T cells were isolated. Sequencing used immunoSEQ multiplex PCR; TCRdb keeps in-frame clones, though not all of them. Of 70,000 or so clones listed, roughly three quarters were seen once; the top ten hold roughly 2%. The source was CD4+ T cells from PBMCs cultured without peptide, collected before COVID-19 vaccination. The origin of this receptor is a human donor who received a COVID-19 vaccine. The rearrangement joins TRBV5-1 to TRBJ2-2, with D unresolved. CDR3 nucleotides: TGCGCCAGCAGCTACCACCCGAACACCGGGGAGCTGTTTTTT. This sequence encodes CASSYHPNTGELFF.